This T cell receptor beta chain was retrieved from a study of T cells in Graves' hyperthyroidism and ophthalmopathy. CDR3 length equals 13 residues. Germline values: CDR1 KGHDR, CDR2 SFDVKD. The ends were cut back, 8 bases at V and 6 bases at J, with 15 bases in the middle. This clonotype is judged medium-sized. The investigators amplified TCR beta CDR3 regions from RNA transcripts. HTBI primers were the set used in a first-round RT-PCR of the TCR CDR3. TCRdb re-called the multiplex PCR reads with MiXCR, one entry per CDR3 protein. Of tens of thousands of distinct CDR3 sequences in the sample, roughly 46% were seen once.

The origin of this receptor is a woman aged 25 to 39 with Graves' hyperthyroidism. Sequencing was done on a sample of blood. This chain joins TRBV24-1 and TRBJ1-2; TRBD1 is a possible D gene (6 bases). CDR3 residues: CATTERGAHGYTF. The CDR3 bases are TGTGCCACCACCGAACGGGGGGCTCATGGCTACACCTTC.